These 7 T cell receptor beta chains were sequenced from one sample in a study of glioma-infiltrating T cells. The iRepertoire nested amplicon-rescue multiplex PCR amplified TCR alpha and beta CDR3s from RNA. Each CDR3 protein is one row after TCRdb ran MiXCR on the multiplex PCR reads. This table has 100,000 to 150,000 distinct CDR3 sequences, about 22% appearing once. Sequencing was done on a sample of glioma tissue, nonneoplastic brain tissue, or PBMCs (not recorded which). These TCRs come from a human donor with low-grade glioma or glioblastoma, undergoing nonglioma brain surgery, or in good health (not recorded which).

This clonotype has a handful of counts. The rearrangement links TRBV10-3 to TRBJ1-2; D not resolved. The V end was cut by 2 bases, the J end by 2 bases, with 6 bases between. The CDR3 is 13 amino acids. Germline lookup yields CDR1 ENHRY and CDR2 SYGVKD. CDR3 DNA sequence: TGTGCCATCAGTGAGGGCAGGAACTATGGCTACACCTTC. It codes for CAISEGRNYGYTF.

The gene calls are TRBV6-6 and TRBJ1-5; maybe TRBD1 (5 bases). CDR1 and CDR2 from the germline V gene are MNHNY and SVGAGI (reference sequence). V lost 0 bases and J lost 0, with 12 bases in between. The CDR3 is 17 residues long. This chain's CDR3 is CASSYSARVGSNQPQHF. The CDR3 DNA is TGTGCCAGCAGTTACTCCGCCAGGGTCGGTAGCAATCAGCCCCAGCATTTT.

CDR3 residues: CASSQDRGRTETQYF. In DNA, the CDR3 is TGTGCCAGCAGCCAAGATAGGGGCAGGACGGAGACCCAGTACTTC. The rearrangement uses TRBV3-1 and TRBJ2-5; D may be TRBD1 (5 bases). The V gene lost 0 bases and the J gene lost 5 bases, with 13 bases spanning the gap. The CDR3 length is 15 residues. CDR1 is LGHDT and CDR2 is YNNKEL in the germline V gene (reference sequence).

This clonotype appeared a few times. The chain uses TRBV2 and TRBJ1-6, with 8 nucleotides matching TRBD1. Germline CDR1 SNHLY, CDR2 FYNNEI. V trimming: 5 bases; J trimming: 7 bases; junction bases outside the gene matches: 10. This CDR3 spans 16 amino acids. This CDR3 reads CASSRQGTAVNSPLHF. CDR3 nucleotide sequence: TGTGCCAGCAGTAGACAGGGGACCGCAGTAAATTCACCCCTCCACTTT.

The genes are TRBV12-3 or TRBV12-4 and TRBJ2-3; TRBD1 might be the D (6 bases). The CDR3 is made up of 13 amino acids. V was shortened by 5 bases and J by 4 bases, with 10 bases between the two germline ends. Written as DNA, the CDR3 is TGTGCCAGCAGTACCGCAGGGGCAGATACGCAGTATTTT. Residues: CASSTAGADTQYF.

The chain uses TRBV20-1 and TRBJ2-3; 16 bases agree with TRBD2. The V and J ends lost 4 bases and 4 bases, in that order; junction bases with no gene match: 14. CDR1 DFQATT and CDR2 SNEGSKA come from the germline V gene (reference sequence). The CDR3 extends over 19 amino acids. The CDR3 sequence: CSATQPPGLAGGLADTQYF. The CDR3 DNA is TGCAGTGCTACCCAGCCGCCGGGACTAGCGGGGGGGCTGGCAGATACGCAGTATTTT.

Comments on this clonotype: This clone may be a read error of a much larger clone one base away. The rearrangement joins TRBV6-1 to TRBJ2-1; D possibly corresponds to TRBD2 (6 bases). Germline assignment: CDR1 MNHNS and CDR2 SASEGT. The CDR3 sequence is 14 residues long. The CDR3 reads CASTKGTRGNGQFF. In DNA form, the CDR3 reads TGTGCCAGCACCAAGGGGACTCGGGGCAATGGGCAGTTCTTC.